This T cell receptor (beta chain) was identified during a study of OX40 agonist ivuxolimab in advanced cancers. In the case of this clone: Antigen unknown.

Sequencing was performed with immunoSEQ multiplex PCR; in TCRdb, only in-frame clones are kept and a portion is missing. The table lists some 70,000 clones, around 83% of them singletons. CDR3 length: 15 amino acids. V trimming: 2 bases; J trimming: 5 bases; junction bases outside the gene matches: 8. In germline, CDR1 is MNHNS, CDR2 SASEGT. Sampling of blood occurred at baseline, cycle 4 day 1, and cycle 7 day 1. Study-wide points: At 0.1 to 3.0 mg/kg and by week 6, CD4+ and CD8+ T cells in the blood had expanded clonally. The authors also found low normalized T-cell clonal expansion in some nonresponders. With doses of 0.1-3.0 mg/kg, partial responders showed among the lowest clonal expansion.

Sequencing was performed on CD4+ or CD8+ T cells sorted from blood, taken in a trial of the OX40 agonist ivuxolimab. The TCR originated in an adult with an advanced solid tumor such as melanoma, head and neck, liver or kidney cancer. This rearrangement joins TRBV6-1 to TRBJ2-5, with TRBD2 matching over 7 bases. The CDR3 coding sequence is TGTGCCAGCAGTGAATGGGCGGGAGTAGGGGAGACCCAGTACTTC. Translating it yields CASSEWAGVGETQYF.